The source of this T cell receptor (beta chain) is a study of CD8 T cells in ankylosing spondylitis. Study outcomes and limitations: There were earlier reports of some motif variants in reactive arthritis synovial fluid and blood. Reportedly, matched ankylosing spondylitis synovial fluid was significantly enriched for disease-linked clones. Seemingly distinctive of ankylosing spondylitis blood was a TCR beta motif formed by eight highly homologous variants. Researchers report that disease-linked clones proved CD8+ and relatively rare in peripheral blood.

It was by quantitative 5'-RACE with molecular barcodes that TCR beta libraries were made. TCRdb recomputed calls from the 5' RACE reads with MiXCR, one row per CDR3 protein. The table has about 800,000 distinct CDR3 sequences, about 11% seen once. A remark on this clonotype: What it recognizes is unknown.

V lost 0 bases and J lost 4, with 7 bases in between. The CDR3 covers 13 residues. Germline CDR1 SGHRS, CDR2 YFSETQ. The TCR sequence derives from a male donor with ankylosing spondylitis. The specimen sequenced was blood, either unsorted or a sorted T cell fraction (not recorded which). V usage is TRBV5-1 and J usage is TRBJ2-5; no reliable D call. CDR3 loop: CASSLAIVETQYF. The CDR3 region has the DNA TGCGCCAGCAGCTTGGCTATTGTAGAGACCCAGTACTTC.